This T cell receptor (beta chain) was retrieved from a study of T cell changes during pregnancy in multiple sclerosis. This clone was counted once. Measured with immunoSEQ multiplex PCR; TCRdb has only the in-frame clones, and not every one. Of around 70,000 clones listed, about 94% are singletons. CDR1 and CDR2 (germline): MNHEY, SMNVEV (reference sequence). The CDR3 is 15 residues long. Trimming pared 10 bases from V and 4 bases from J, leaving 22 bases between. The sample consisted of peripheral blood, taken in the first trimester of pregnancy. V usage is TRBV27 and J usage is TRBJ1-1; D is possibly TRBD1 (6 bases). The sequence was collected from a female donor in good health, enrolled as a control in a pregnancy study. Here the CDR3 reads CATRLGSGDGTEAFF. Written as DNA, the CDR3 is TGTGCCACCCGGCTGGGTTCAGGGGATGGCACTGAAGCTTTCTTT.